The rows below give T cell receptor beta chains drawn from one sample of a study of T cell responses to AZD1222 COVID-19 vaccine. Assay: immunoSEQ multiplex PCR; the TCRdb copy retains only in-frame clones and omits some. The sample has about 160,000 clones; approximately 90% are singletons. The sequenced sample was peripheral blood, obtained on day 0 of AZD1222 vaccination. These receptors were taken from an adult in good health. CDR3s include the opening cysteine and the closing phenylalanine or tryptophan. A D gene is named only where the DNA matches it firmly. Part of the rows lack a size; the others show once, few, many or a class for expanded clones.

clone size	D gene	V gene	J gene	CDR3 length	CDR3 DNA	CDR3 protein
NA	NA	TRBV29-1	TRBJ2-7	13	TGCAGCGTCCTCCGGGACGGATATGGGGAGCAGTACTTC	CSVLRDGYGEQYF
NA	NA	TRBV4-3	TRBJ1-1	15	TGCGCCAGCAGCCCCGAATGGGGCATGAACACTGAAGCTTTCTTT	CASSPEWGMNTEAFF
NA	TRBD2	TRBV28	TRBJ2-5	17	TGTGCCAGCAGTTTAGGCGGACTAGCGGGGATTCAAGAGACCCAGTACTTC	CASSLGGLAGIQETQYF
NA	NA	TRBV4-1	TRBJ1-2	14	TGCGCCAGCAGCCAAGATCCCGGGTTCTATGGCTACACCTTC	CASSQDPGFYGYTF
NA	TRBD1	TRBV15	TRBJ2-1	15	TGTGCCACCAGCAGAGCCGGGACAGGAGGGAATGAGCAGTTCTTC	CATSRAGTGGNEQFF
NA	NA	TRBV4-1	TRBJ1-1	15	TGCGCCAGCAGCCAAGATTACAGTGTATGGACTGAAGCTTTCTTT	CASSQDYSVWTEAFF
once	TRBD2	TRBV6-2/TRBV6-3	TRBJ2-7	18	TGTGCCAGCAGTTACTCGAGAGATAAAGCGGGGGTTTCCTACGAGCAGTACTTC	CASSYSRDKAGVSYEQYF
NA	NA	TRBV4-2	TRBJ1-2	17	TGTGCCAGCAGCCAAGCCGGGATTGAAGGGGCGGACTATGGCTACACCTTC	CASSQAGIEGADYGYTF
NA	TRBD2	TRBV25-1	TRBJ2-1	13	TGTGCCAGCACCCCGGGACTAATAAATGAGCAGTTCTTC	CASTPGLINEQFF
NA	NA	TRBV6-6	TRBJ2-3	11	TGTGCCAGCAGTTACTCGAGGGCGCAGTATTTT	CASSYSRAQYF
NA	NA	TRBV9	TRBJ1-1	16	TGTGCCAGCAGCTCGACCCCTTCGGGGGCTGCCACTGAAGCTTTCTTT	CASSSTPSGAATEAFF
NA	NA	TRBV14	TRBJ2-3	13	TGTGCCAGCAGCCAGGTAGGGGCGGATACGCAGTATTTT	CASSQVGADTQYF
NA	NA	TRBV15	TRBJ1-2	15	TGTGCCACCAGCAGAGAAGGGGGGACTGGATATGGCTACACCTTC	CATSREGGTGYGYTF
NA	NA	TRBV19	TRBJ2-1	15	TGTGCCAGTAGCTTAGGACGGATCCCCTACAATGAGCAGTTCTTC	CASSLGRIPYNEQFF
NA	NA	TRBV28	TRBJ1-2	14	TGTGCCAGCAGTTCTTTTACAGGCAACTATGGCTACACCTTC	CASSSFTGNYGYTF
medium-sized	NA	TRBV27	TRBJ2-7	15	TGTGCCAGCAGTTTATCGAGGGGAGGGGGATACGAGCAGTACTTC	CASSLSRGGGYEQYF
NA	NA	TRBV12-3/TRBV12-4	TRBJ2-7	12	TGTGCCAGCAGTTTAGTGGGGCACGAGCAGTACTTC	CASSLVGHEQYF
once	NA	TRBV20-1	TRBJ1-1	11	TGCAGTGCTAGAGACGACACTGAAGCTTTCTTT	CSARDDTEAFF